These 30 T cell receptor beta chains were all obtained from the same sample, sequenced in a study of blood T cell repertoires in COVID-19. Using immunoSEQ multiplex PCR, the repertoire was profiled, and TCRdb retains in-frame clones only, with some absent. The sample includes approximately 90,000 clones, about 85% of them seen just once. The sequenced sample consisted of peripheral blood. The origin of the receptors is a human donor in a cohort sampled during active COVID-19.

The V gene is TRBV3-1 (or the pseudogene TRBV3-2), the J gene TRBJ2-5, with 8 bases fitting TRBD1. The junction had 4 bases not matched to a gene; V was cut back by 5 bases and J by 5 bases. The CDR3 is made up of 13 amino acids. Per the germline V gene, CDR1 is LGHDT and CDR2 is YNNKEL (reference sequence). CDR3: CASSGTGGETQYF. CDR3 DNA: TGTGCCAGCAGCGGGACAGGAGGGGAGACCCAGTACTTC.

This sequence joins TRBV11-1 and TRBJ2-1; D unclear. The CDR3 consists of 12 residues. Germline assignment: CDR1 SGHAT and CDR2 FQDESV (reference sequence). V was pared by 3 bases and J by 8 bases, with 8 bases between. The CDR3 bases are TGTGCCAGCAGCTTTCGTACGGATGAGCAGTTCTTC. Its translation is CASSFRTDEQFF.

The chain carries TRBV5-4 and TRBJ1-6; 9 positions agree with TRBD1. This CDR3 spans 15 amino acids. CDR1 is SGHNT, CDR2 YYREEE, per germline (reference sequence). After removal of 1 base from V and 9 bases from J, the junction contained 5 bases not matched to a gene. This CDR3 is CASSLTGGAGSPLHF. CDR3 in DNA: TGTGCCAGCAGCTTGACAGGGGGCGCGGGTTCACCCCTCCACTTT.

The chain couples TRBV2 to TRBJ2-5, with TRBD2 matching over 8 bases. The CDR3 loop spans 15 amino acids. The J segment lost 2 bases and the V segment lost 5 bases, leaving 7 bases of the junction unmatched. Germline CDR1 and CDR2: SNHLY and FYNNEI. The CDR3 reads CASSLQTSVQETQYF. CDR3 nucleotides: TGTGCCAGCAGTCTTCAGACTAGCGTGCAAGAGACCCAGTACTTC.

The V call is TRBV11-2, the J call TRBJ2-7, with D perhaps matching TRBD1 (6 bases). The CDR3 has 14 residues. Trimming shortened V by 3 bases and J by 3 bases, and 12 bases separated the two germline ends. Per germline, CDR1 SGHAT and CDR2 FQNNGV. The CDR3 nucleotides are TGTGCCAGCAGCTTGGGGACACGAAACTACGAGCAGTACTTC. This gives the protein CASSLGTRNYEQYF. Based on the CDR3 plus reference TRBV11-2 and TRBJ2-7, the full variable domain is EAGVAQSPRYKIIEKRQSVAFWCNPISGHATLYWYQQILGQGPKLLIQFQNNGVVDDSQLPKDRFSAERLKGVDSTLKIQPAKLEDSAVYLCASSLGTRNYEQYFGPGTRLTVT.

V is TRBV7-9 and J is TRBJ1-4, with 8 bases identical to TRBD1. Trimming removed 1 base from V and 4 bases from J; junction bases left unmatched: 8. This CDR3 has 17 amino acids. The germline CDR1 and CDR2 sequences are SEHNR and FQNEAQ (reference sequence). The CDR3 region has the DNA TGTGCCAGCAGCTTAGGGGACGGTACAGGGGGTAATGAAAAACTGTTTTTT. Residues: CASSLGDGTGGNEKLFF.

This sequence joins TRBV27 and TRBJ2-3, with TRBD2 as a possible D gene (5 bases). The CDR3 runs 16 residues. CDR1 and CDR2 (germline): MNHEY, SMNVEV (reference sequence). The V gene lost 3 bases and the J gene lost 4 bases, with 17 bases spanning the gap. The chain's CDR3 is CASSFWAGGFADTQYF. The CDR3 coding sequence is TGTGCCAGCAGTTTTTGGGCGGGTGGATTCGCAGATACGCAGTATTTT.

The chain couples TRBV13 to TRBJ2-3; D is perhaps TRBD1 (6 bases). V shed 5 bases and J shed 6 bases, with 18 bases lying between them. The V gene's germline CDR1 is PRHDT and CDR2 FYEKMQ (reference sequence). The CDR3 extends over 15 amino acids. CDR3 sequence: CASSPEGQGSDTQYF. CDR3 DNA sequence: TGTGCCAGCAGCCCTGAGGGGCAGGGGAGCGATACGCAGTATTTT.

The V and J genes are TRBV2 and TRBJ1-3; D not certain. CDR1 and CDR2 from the germline V gene are SNHLY and FYNNEI. The CDR3 covers 14 residues. Trimming took 6 bases from V and 10 from J, leaving 19 bases between them. The CDR3 sequence is CASSWAPSVGTIYF. The CDR3 nucleotides read TGTGCCAGCAGCTGGGCCCCCTCAGTAGGTACCATATATTTT.

This rearrangement joins TRBV6-4 to TRBJ2-1; 11 bases fit TRBD2. Germline CDR1 is MRHNA and CDR2 is SNTAGT. This CDR3 is 16 amino acids long. V shed 6 bases, J shed 4 bases, and the junction held 8 bases outside the gene matches. CDR3 sequence reads: CASSKTSGRRYNEQFF. CDR3 sequence (DNA): TGTGCCAGCAGCAAAACTAGCGGGAGACGATACAATGAGCAGTTCTTC.

The V call is TRBV19, the J call TRBJ1-4, with TRBD1 identical over 7 bases. V dropped 5 bases and J dropped 5; count of bases not matched to a gene: 5. Germline V lookup: CDR1 LNHDA, CDR2 SQIVND (reference sequence). The CDR3 loop spans 14 amino acids. CDR3 residues: CASSLTGRNEKLFF. CDR3 nucleotide sequence: TGTGCCAGTAGTTTGACAGGGAGGAATGAAAAACTGTTTTTT.

This clone came up once. This rearrangement joins TRBV7-2 to TRBJ1-2; D is unresolved. Germline CDR1 SGHTA, CDR2 FQGNSA. V lost 5 bases and J 4 bases, leaving 17 bases between the germline ends. The CDR3 extends over 15 amino acids. This chain's CDR3 is CASSGSRADPYGYTF. The CDR3 DNA is TGTGCCAGCAGCGGGTCGCGGGCCGACCCCTATGGCTACACCTTC.

The rearrangement joins TRBV5-1 to TRBJ2-1, with no clear D. V lost 2 bases and J lost 5, with 8 bases in between. Germline CDR1 is SGHRS and CDR2 is YFSETQ. The CDR3 spans 13 residues. This CDR3 is CASSLESNNEQFF. CDR3 DNA sequence: TGCGCCAGCAGCTTAGAGAGCAACAATGAGCAGTTCTTC.

In this sample, this clone turned up many times. The J gene is TRBJ1-1, the V gene TRBV2; tentative D call: TRBD1 (5 bases). Germline lookup yields CDR1 SNHLY and CDR2 FYNNEI. This CDR3 region has 13 residues. V shed 7 bases and J shed 0 bases, with 9 bases lying between them. CDR3 protein: CASTTQVNTEAFF. In DNA form, the CDR3 reads TGTGCCAGCACAACACAGGTGAACACTGAAGCTTTCTTT.

The chain is built from TRBV13 and TRBJ2-3; D not resolved. V shed 5 bases and J shed 2 bases, with 8 bases lying between them. Germline V gene sequence: CDR1 PRHDT, CDR2 FYEKMQ (reference sequence). The CDR3 totals 13 residues. CDR3 coding DNA: TGTGCCAGCAGCCGCTCCTACACAGATACGCAGTATTTT. Its protein product is CASSRSYTDTQYF.

This rearrangement joins TRBV2 to TRBJ2-3, with D tentatively TRBD1 (7 bases). Germline V gene sequence: CDR1 SNHLY, CDR2 FYNNEI. The V end was cut by 6 bases, the J end by 5 bases, with 15 bases between. This CDR3 is built from 14 residues. The DNA of the CDR3 is TGTGCCAGCAGGGAGGAGGGGGCGGGAGATACGCAGTATTTT. The encoded protein is CASREEGAGDTQYF.

For the CDR3, the DNA is TGCGCCAGCAGCAGGGGACTAGCGGGAAGTGACTACAATGAGCAGTTCTTC. Translated, it gives CASSRGLAGSDYNEQFF. The chain carries TRBV5-1 and TRBJ2-1; 13 bases fit TRBD2. Losses at the gene ends were 4 bases for V and 3 bases for J; bases not matched to a gene: 7. Germline loops: CDR1 SGHRS, CDR2 YFSETQ. The CDR3 sequence is 17 residues long.

This clone was counted once. The chain is built from TRBV27 and TRBJ2-3; 9 bases fit TRBD1. J gave up 4 bases and V 5 bases, and 4 bases lay outside the gene matches. This CDR3 has 14 amino acids. In germline, CDR1 is MNHEY, CDR2 SMNVEV (reference sequence). This chain's CDR3 is CASSKTGGSDTQYF. Written as DNA, the CDR3 is TGTGCCAGCAGTAAGACAGGGGGGTCAGATACGCAGTATTTT.

The gene calls are TRBV19 and TRBJ2-5; 9 bases fit TRBD2. The trim removed 4 bases at V and 0 bases at J, leaving 9 bases unmatched. The CDR3 is made up of 17 amino acids. CDR1 and CDR2 from the germline V gene are LNHDA and SQIVND (reference sequence). CDR3 DNA sequence: TGTGCCAGTAGTAGCGGGGCTAGCGGGACGTACCAAGAGACCCAGTACTTC. It encodes CASSSGASGTYQETQYF.

The chain carries TRBV7-2 and TRBJ2-1, with 11 positions matching TRBD1. CDR3 size: 15 residues. J lost 2 bases, V lost 4 bases, and 1 base had no gene match. Germline CDR1 is SGHTA and CDR2 is FQGNSA. The CDR3 DNA is TGTGCCAGCAGCTGGGACAGGGGGACCTACAATGAGCAGTTCTTC. This codes for CASSWDRGTYNEQFF. The entire variable domain, with the rest obtained from reference TRBV7-2 and TRBJ2-1, is as follows: GAGVSQSPSNKVTEKGKDVELRCDPISGHTALYWYRQSLGQGLEFLIYFQGNSAPDKSGLPSDRFSAERTGGSVSTLTIQRTQQEDSAVYLCASSWDRGTYNEQFFGPGTRLTVL.

The chain employs TRBV29-1 and TRBJ2-3; 11 bases match TRBD1. V lost 6 bases and J lost 2; bases outside the gene matches: 7. Germline V CDR1 and CDR2: SQVTM, ANQGSEA. The CDR3 spans 15 residues. CDR3 amino acids: CSVDGQGASTDTQYF. DNA for the CDR3: TGCAGCGTCGACGGACAGGGGGCTTCCACAGATACGCAGTATTTT.

V gene TRBV5-1 combines with J gene TRBJ2-2, with TRBD1 as a possible D gene (5 bases). Looked up from germline, CDR1 is SGHRS and CDR2 is YFSETQ. The CDR3 has 16 amino acids. Between the trimmed V and J ends, which lost 0 bases and 1 base, there was a span of 10 bases. CDR3 loop: CASSLGPDRNTGELFF. CDR3 nucleotides: TGCGCCAGCAGCTTGGGCCCCGACAGGAACACCGGGGAGCTGTTTTTT. Looking up the rest from reference TRBV5-1 and TRBJ2-2 gives the full variable domain: KAGVTQTPRYLIKTRGQQVTLSCSPISGHRSVSWYQQTPGQGLQFLFEYFSETQRNKGNFPGRFSGRQFSNSRSEMNVSTLELGDSALYLCASSLGPDRNTGELFFGEGSRLTVL.

This chain links TRBV7-9 with TRBJ2-3; D may be TRBD2 (6 bases). The CDR3 runs to 17 residues. With 7 bases removed from V and 1 base from J, the gap between germline ends came to 21 bases. Germline assignment: CDR1 SEHNR and CDR2 FQNEAQ (reference sequence). The CDR3 bases are TGTGCCAGCATCCCCCTAGTGGGCGGCGGGGGCACAGATACGCAGTATTTT. Amino acids: CASIPLVGGGGTDTQYF.

The rearrangement links TRBV25-1 to TRBJ2-3, with 8 bases fitting TRBD1. The CDR3 has 13 residues. Germline V gives CDR1 MGHDK, CDR2 SYGVNS. The J segment lost 5 bases and the V segment lost 4 bases, leaving 2 bases of the junction unmatched. In DNA, the CDR3 is TGTGCCAGCAGTGCAGGGGGCCGAGATACGCAGTATTTT. It encodes CASSAGGRDTQYF.

The genes are TRBV6-5 and TRBJ1-2; no clear D. Per germline, CDR1 MNHEY and CDR2 SVGAGI. With 6 bases removed from V and 8 bases from J, the gap between germline ends came to 16 bases. The CDR3 runs to 13 residues. The CDR3 region has the DNA TGTGCCAGCAGGCCGCCGGGTAGCCGGGGCTACACCTTC. Translation: CASRPPGSRGYTF.

This clone occurred once. The V gene is TRBV29-1, the J gene TRBJ2-5; 13 bases are a match to TRBD2. There are 14 residues in the CDR3. After removal of 8 bases from V and 1 base from J, the junction contained 4 bases not matched to a gene. Germline assignment: CDR1 SQVTM and CDR2 ANQGSEA. The CDR3 nucleotides are TGCAGCACCGGACTAGCGGGGGTCCAAGAGACCCAGTACTTC. Translated: CSTGLAGVQETQYF. Supplemented by reference TRBV29-1 and TRBJ2-5, the full variable domain reads SAVISQKPSRDICQRGTSLTIQCQVDSQVTMMFWYRQQPGQSLTLIATANQGSEATYESGFVIDKFPISRPNLTFSTLTVSNMSPEDSSIYLCSTGLAGVQETQYFGPGTRLLVL.

This clone was picked up a small number of times. The chain couples TRBV4-2 to TRBJ1-4, with D tentatively TRBD1 (5 bases). Trimming took off 7 bases at V and 7 bases at J, with 13 bases between the two ends. Germline CDR1 and CDR2: LGHNA and YNFKEQ. The CDR3 contains 13 residues. CDR3 in DNA: TGTGCCAGCACGGGGGGGAACAGTGAAAAACTGTTTTTT. Residues: CASTGGNSEKLFF.

This clone came up once. The CDR3 region is CAISLIQGGQPQHF. The CDR3 bases are TGTGCCATCAGTTTGATCCAGGGAGGGCAGCCCCAGCATTTT. V and J are TRBV10-3 and TRBJ1-5, with D possibly matching TRBD1 (5 bases). V was clipped by 5 bases and J by 7 bases, with 15 bases between them. This CDR3 is 14 amino acids long. CDR1 and CDR2 from the germline V gene are ENHRY and SYGVKD.

This chain joins TRBV5-1 and TRBJ1-1; D might be TRBD1 (5 bases). Germline loops: CDR1 SGHRS, CDR2 YFSETQ. This CDR3 comprises 13 residues. V lost 4 bases to trimming and J lost 4 bases, with 11 bases between them. The CDR3 coding sequence is TGCGCCAGCAGCGGGGCCCTAGGCACTGAAGCTTTCTTT. As protein: CASSGALGTEAFF.

This clone has more than one count but fewer than ten. The chain carries TRBV19 and TRBJ2-7; a weak D match, TRBD1 (6 bases). The CDR3 length is 13 residues. Trimming left V 4 bases short and J 7 bases short, with 14 bases between. Germline CDR1 reads LNHDA; CDR2 reads SQIVND (reference sequence). The CDR3 spells CASSRYGQTEQYF. The CDR3 bases are TGTGCCAGTAGTAGATATGGACAGACTGAGCAGTACTTC.